This TCR beta chain was recorded in a study of monozygotic twins with inflammatory bowel disease. The germline CDR1 and CDR2 sequences are SEHNR and FQNEAQ (reference sequence). CDR3 size: 17 residues. To note about this clonotype: Its cognate antigen is unknown.

Investigators extracted total RNA from whole blood and did not sort T cells. The team made cDNA by running eight separate reactions for each sample. Template switching appended UMIs that held a 6-nucleotide sample barcode. One entry per CDR3 protein, without DNA, is what TCRdb gives after re-calling the 5' RACE reads. The sample holds 200,000 to 250,000 distinct CDR3 sequences. Study outcomes and limitations: Patients received differing immunosuppressive treatments, which may have added variability to their repertoires.

The sample comprised blood. The genes are TRBV7-9 and TRBJ2-7; TCRdb's D call, TRBD2, is unchecked because there is no DNA. The TCR was taken from a human donor with ulcerative colitis or Crohn's disease, or a healthy co-twin of an affected twin (not recorded which). CDR3 residues: CASSSPYRGLSGYEQYF. Full variable domain (outside the CDR3, taken from reference TRBV7-9 and TRBJ2-7): DTGVSQNPRHKITKRGQNVTFRCDPISEHNRLYWYRQTLGQGPEFLTYFQNEAQLEKSRLLSDRFSAERPKGSFSTLEIQRTEQGDSAMYLCASSSPYRGLSGYEQYFGPGTRLTVT.